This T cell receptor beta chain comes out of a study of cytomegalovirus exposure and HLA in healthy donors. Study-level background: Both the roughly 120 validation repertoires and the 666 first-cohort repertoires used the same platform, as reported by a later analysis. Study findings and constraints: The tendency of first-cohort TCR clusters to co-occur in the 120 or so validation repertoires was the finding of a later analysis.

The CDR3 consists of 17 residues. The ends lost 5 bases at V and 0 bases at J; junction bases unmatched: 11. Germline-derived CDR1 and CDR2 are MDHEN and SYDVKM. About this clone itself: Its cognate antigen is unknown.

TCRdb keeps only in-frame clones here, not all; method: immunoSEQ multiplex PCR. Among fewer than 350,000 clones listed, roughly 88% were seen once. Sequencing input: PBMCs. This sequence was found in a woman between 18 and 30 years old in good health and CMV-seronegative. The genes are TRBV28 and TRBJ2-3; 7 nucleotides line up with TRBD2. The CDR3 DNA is TGTGCCAGCAGTCCCCCTGGGACTACTACTAGCACAGATACGCAGTATTTT. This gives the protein CASSPPGTTTSTDTQYF.